This T cell receptor (beta chain) was observed in a study of graft-versus-host responses after intestinal transplantation. Looking at the study overall: Multivisceral, liver-intestinal, or isolated intestinal grafts were transplanted into recipients.

CDR3 length equals 16 residues. Assay: immunoSEQ multiplex PCR; the TCRdb copy retains only in-frame clones and omits some. The top ten clones hold 0.23% of a sample with some 110,000 clones, approximately 92% of them seen once. Concerning this clone: No antigen is known for it.

The J gene is TRBJ2-5, the V gene TRBV21-1; the table's D call of TRBD1 was not tested on the DNA. TRBV21-1 constitutes a pseudogene. The sequencing here drew on unstimulated CD4+ T cells sorted from spleen or lymph node cells, taken before transplant. The receptor was isolated from a human donor who was the organ donor for an intestinal transplant. The CDR3, as DNA: TGTGCCAGCAGCCCCAGGGTCAGGACCAGTTTAGAGACCCAGTACTTC. This sequence encodes CASSPRVRTSLETQYF.